Presented here are 30 T cell receptor beta chains from one specimen sequenced in a study of cytomegalovirus exposure and HLA in healthy donors. The study ran its PCR with 60 Vbeta and 13 Jbeta primers. TCRdb's table, derived via immunoSEQ multiplex PCR, lists solely in-frame clones and lacks some. The table includes 70,000 to 80,000 clones, around 82% detected once. Sequences were obtained from PBMCs. Receptor source: a man aged 18 to 30 in good health and CMV-seronegative.

The DNA for the CDR3 is TGTGCCAGTAGTATCAACAGGGGGAGGAATGGCTACACCTTC. Protein product: CASSINRGRNGYTF. The chain recombines TRBV19 with TRBJ1-2, with TRBD1 identical over 8 bases. The V gene's germline CDR1 is LNHDA and CDR2 SQIVND (reference sequence). V trimming: 3 bases; J trimming: 6 bases; junction bases outside the gene matches: 6. The CDR3 has 14 residues. Drawing the rest from reference TRBV19 and TRBJ1-2, the complete variable domain is DGGITQSPKYLFRKEGQNVTLSCEQNLNHDAMYWYRQDPGQGLRLIYYSQIVNDFQKGDIAEGYSVSREKKESFPLTVTSAQKNPTAFYLCASSINRGRNGYTFGSGTRLTVV.

The table lists this clone with a count of one. The V and J genes are TRBV5-8 and TRBJ2-7, with 8 positions matching TRBD1. CDR1 SGHTS and CDR2 YDEGEE come from the germline V gene. Trimming took 4 bases from V and 7 from J; bases not matched to a gene: 7. CDR3 length: 13 residues. CDR3 in DNA: TGTGCCAGCAGCCGGGACAGGCCAGGGGAGCAGTACTTC. It codes for CASSRDRPGEQYF.

The chain joins TRBV4-1 to TRBJ2-1; the D gene is possibly TRBD2 (5 bases). Trimming cost V 0 bases and J 2 bases, with 8 bases left between them. The length of the CDR3 is 15 residues. Germline CDR1 MGHRA, CDR2 YSYEKL. DNA for the CDR3: TGCGCCAGCAGCCAAGATAGCGTCCCCTACAATGAGCAGTTCTTC. Its translation is CASSQDSVPYNEQFF.

V gene TRBV5-6 combines with J gene TRBJ2-5, with TRBD2 matching 7 bases. With V trimmed by 0 bases and J by 1 base, 3 bases remained unmatched. This CDR3 comprises 15 residues. Germline values: CDR1 SGHDT, CDR2 YYEEEE. This CDR3 is CASSLETSSQETQYF. CDR3 nucleotide sequence: TGTGCCAGCAGCTTGGAGACTAGCTCCCAAGAGACCCAGTACTTC.

The J gene is TRBJ2-1, the V gene TRBV28, with D unresolved. Germline V gene lookup returns CDR1 MDHEN and CDR2 SYDVKM. V was shortened by 2 bases and J by 1 base, with 6 bases between the two germline ends. There are 14 residues in the CDR3. The CDR3 nucleotides are TGTGCCAGCAGTTTACCCAGTTCCTACAATGAGCAGTTCTTC. It specifies CASSLPSSYNEQFF.

There are a few counts of this clone. J is TRBJ1-4 and V is TRBV2, with 7 bases fitting TRBD1. With 6 bases clipped from V and 7 bases from J, the junction kept 8 bases outside the gene matches. Looked up from germline, CDR1 is SNHLY and CDR2 is FYNNEI. There are 14 residues in the CDR3. The CDR3 here is CASSPTGWGEKLFF. The CDR3, as DNA: TGTGCCAGCAGCCCGACAGGGTGGGGTGAAAAACTGTTTTTT. The full variable domain, with the rest looked up from reference TRBV2 and TRBJ1-4, is EPEVTQTPSHQVTQMGQEVILRCVPISNHLYFYWYRQILGQKVEFLVSFYNNEISEKSEIFDDQFSVERPDGSNFTLKIRSTKLEDSAMYFCASSPTGWGEKLFFGSGTQLSVL.

The rearrangement uses TRBV19 and TRBJ2-7, with TRBD2 matching 7 bases. V dropped 2 bases and J dropped 6; count of bases not matched to a gene: 10. CDR3 length equals 15 residues. The germline V gene has CDR1 LNHDA and CDR2 SQIVND (reference sequence). The CDR3 nucleotides read TGTGCCAGTAGTATAACAGGTAGCGGGCTCAGCGAGCAGTACTTC. Its protein is CASSITGSGLSEQYF.

There are a few counts of this clone. The V gene is TRBV6-6, the J gene TRBJ2-3, with TRBD1 matching 10 bases. This CDR3 comprises 16 residues. Germline loops: CDR1 MNHNY, CDR2 SVGAGI (reference sequence). The V segment lost 6 bases and the J segment 7 bases; nucleotides outside the gene matches: 13. The CDR3 here is CASRVQTGGVMNTQYF. In DNA, the CDR3 is TGTGCCAGCAGAGTACAGACAGGGGGCGTGATGAATACGCAGTATTTT.

The chain joins TRBV7-2 to TRBJ1-6; D ambiguous. Trimming cost V 6 bases and J 8 bases, with 11 bases left between them. Germline V gene sequence: CDR1 SGHTA, CDR2 FQGNSA. This CDR3 is 13 amino acids long. The CDR3 region is CASSFDRDSPLHF. Here the CDR3 DNA reads TGTGCCAGCAGTTTTGACCGGGATTCACCCCTCCACTTT.

The chain recombines TRBV6-5 with TRBJ1-1; D possibly corresponds to TRBD1 (5 bases). Germline values: CDR1 MNHEY, CDR2 SVGAGI. The CDR3 is 14 amino acids. V was shortened by 6 bases and J by 4 bases, with 15 bases between the two germline ends. This chain's CDR3 is CASSPAIRGTEAFF. CDR3 bases: TGTGCCAGCAGCCCGGCCATTAGGGGCACTGAAGCTTTCTTT.

The V gene is TRBV29-1, the J gene TRBJ2-7; TRBD2 might be the D (5 bases). CDR3 size: 12 residues. Germline lookup yields CDR1 SQVTM and CDR2 ANQGSEA. V lost 5 bases and J lost 6, with 14 bases in between. Here the CDR3 DNA reads TGCAGCGTTCGACTTTATGCGGGCGAGCAGTACTTC. Its protein is CSVRLYAGEQYF.

The V and J genes are TRBV6-1 and TRBJ2-1; the D is unclear. V was cut by 5 bases and J by 4 bases, with 6 bases left in between. Germline V gene data show CDR1 as MNHNS and CDR2 as SASEGT. CDR3 size: 12 residues. The CDR3 DNA follows: TGTGCCAGCAGTCCCTTATACAATGAGCAGTTCTTC. This codes for CASSPLYNEQFF.

The chain uses TRBV28 and TRBJ1-2, with D perhaps TRBD1 (5 bases). The CDR3 is 12 amino acids. V was pared by 6 bases and J by 3 bases, with 8 bases between. From germline, CDR1 is MDHEN and CDR2 SYDVKM. CDR3 DNA sequence: TGTGCCAGCAGAGACAGTTACTATGGCTACACCTTC. This codes for CASRDSYYGYTF.

J is TRBJ2-7 and V is TRBV4-1, with D possibly being TRBD2 (5 bases). Germline V CDR1 and CDR2: MGHRA, YSYEKL. Trimming stripped 1 base from V and 7 bases from J, with 17 bases between. The CDR3 loop spans 15 amino acids. The CDR3 sequence is CASSQGAARPGEQYF. In DNA, the CDR3 is TGCGCCAGCAGCCAAGGCGCAGCGCGGCCGGGGGAGCAGTACTTC.

The chain uses TRBV7-2 and TRBJ2-7; a possible D gene is TRBD1 (6 bases). CDR1 SGHTA and CDR2 FQGNSA come from the germline V gene. Trimming removed 6 bases at V and 1 base at J, with 13 bases between. This CDR3 is 14 amino acids long. The CDR3: CASRNPDRSYEQYF. The CDR3 region has the DNA TGTGCCAGCAGAAACCCGGACAGATCCTACGAGCAGTACTTC.

The V gene is TRBV7-2, the J gene TRBJ1-1; no clear D gene. The CDR3 is made up of 14 amino acids. Germline values: CDR1 SGHTA, CDR2 FQGNSA. Trimming stripped 4 bases from V and 0 bases from J, with 9 bases between. DNA for the CDR3: TGTGCCAGCAGCTCACCCAGTCTGAACACTGAAGCTTTCTTT. Protein sequence: CASSSPSLNTEAFF.

This chain links TRBV28 with TRBJ1-1; D unclear. Germline V CDR1 and CDR2: MDHEN, SYDVKM. Trimming removed 5 bases at V and 3 bases at J, with 16 bases between. The CDR3 extends over 15 amino acids. The CDR3 loop is CASSLLKTRDTEAFF. The CDR3 DNA reads as TGTGCCAGCAGTCTTCTCAAAACTAGGGACACTGAAGCTTTCTTT.

This rearrangement joins TRBV6-1 to TRBJ2-7, with D unclear. This CDR3 region has 12 residues. The ends were cut back, 5 bases at V and 2 bases at J, with 7 bases in the middle. The germline V gene encodes CDR1 MNHNS and CDR2 SASEGT. Written as DNA, the CDR3 is TGTGCCAGCAGTAGCCAAACCTACGAGCAGTACTTC. It is translated as CASSSQTYEQYF.

This clone showed up just once. This chain connects TRBV28 to TRBJ2-1; no clear D gene. The V end lost 2 bases, the J end lost 0 bases, and 5 bases lay between the germline ends. This CDR3 comprises 14 residues. Germline V lookup: CDR1 MDHEN, CDR2 SYDVKM. CDR3 region: CASSLTGSYNEQFF. In nucleotides, the CDR3 is TGTGCCAGCAGTTTAACCGGCTCCTACAATGAGCAGTTCTTC.

This clone has a single count. This sequence joins TRBV27 and TRBJ1-3; D is possibly TRBD1 (6 bases). With 2 bases removed from V and 2 bases from J, the gap between germline ends came to 7 bases. CDR3 length: 14 amino acids. Germline CDR1 MNHEY, CDR2 SMNVEV (reference sequence). CDR3 amino acids: CASSLTGTGNTIYF. The CDR3 DNA reads as TGTGCCAGCAGTTTAACAGGGACTGGAAACACCATATATTTT.

J is TRBJ1-1 and V is TRBV19; weak D call: TRBD1 (6 bases). The CDR3 is made up of 15 amino acids. Trimming cost V 7 bases and J 4 bases, with 19 bases left between them. Germline assignment: CDR1 LNHDA and CDR2 SQIVND (reference sequence). The CDR3 loop reads CASKYRDEAITEAFF. DNA of the CDR3: TGTGCCAGTAAATACAGGGATGAGGCGATCACTGAAGCTTTCTTT.

V gene TRBV12-5 combines with J gene TRBJ1-2; 8 nucleotides agree with TRBD1. The CDR3 has 17 amino acids. Germline V gene sequence: CDR1 LGHNT, CDR2 FRNRAP. The trim removed 1 base at V and 6 bases at J, leaving 13 bases unmatched. The CDR3 DNA reads as TGTGCTAGTGGTTTGGATACCACCGGGACAGGTATTCATGGCTACACCTTC. Translation gives CASGLDTTGTGIHGYTF.

This chain joins TRBV7-9 and TRBJ2-7, with D maybe TRBD1 (6 bases). This CDR3 is built from 13 residues. With 5 bases removed from V and 3 bases from J, the gap between germline ends came to 11 bases. Germline V gene data show CDR1 as SEHNR and CDR2 as FQNEAQ (reference sequence). CDR3 nucleotide sequence: TGTGCCAGCAGCAACCGGGACAACTACGAGCAGTACTTC. It codes for CASSNRDNYEQYF.

This clone was picked up a small number of times. This chain links TRBV5-1 with TRBJ2-7, with a tentative D call TRBD1 (5 bases). Germline V gene lookup returns CDR1 SGHRS and CDR2 YFSETQ. The CDR3 extends over 15 amino acids. Trimming removed 0 bases at V and 3 bases at J, with 13 bases between. CDR3 loop: CASSLVQGEGYEQYF. CDR3 in DNA: TGCGCCAGCAGCTTGGTGCAGGGTGAAGGCTACGAGCAGTACTTC.

This chain links TRBV7-2 with TRBJ1-1, with TRBD1 identical over 12 bases. J lost 4 bases, V lost 4 bases, and 4 bases had no gene match. Looked up from germline, CDR1 is SGHTA and CDR2 is FQGNSA. The CDR3 is 15 amino acids. The CDR3 DNA follows: TGTGCCAGCAGCTCACCGGGACAGGGGGCCACTGAAGCTTTCTTT. Its protein is CASSSPGQGATEAFF.

V usage is TRBV9 and J usage is TRBJ2-7, with D maybe TRBD1 (7 bases). The V end lost 3 bases, the J end lost 2 bases, and 18 bases lay between the germline ends. CDR3 length: 16 amino acids. Per the germline V gene, CDR1 is SGDLS and CDR2 is YYNGEE. Here the CDR3 DNA reads TGTGCCAGCAGCGCAACCCCGCAGGGGGGAACCTACGAGCAGTACTTC. It translates to CASSATPQGGTYEQYF.

The V gene is TRBV18, the J gene TRBJ1-1; no clear D. V lost 5 bases to trimming and J lost 4 bases, with 11 bases between them. The germline CDR1 and CDR2 sequences are KGHSH and LQKENI. This CDR3 comprises 13 residues. The CDR3 reads CASSVVGSTEAFF. CDR3 nucleotides: TGTGCCAGCTCAGTAGTAGGGAGCACTGAAGCTTTCTTT.

The chain combines TRBV4-1 with TRBJ2-7; 12 nucleotides agree with TRBD1. The CDR3 has 17 residues. V shed 0 bases, J shed 4 bases, and the junction held 7 bases outside the gene matches. Per the germline V gene, CDR1 is MGHRA and CDR2 is YSYEKL. The CDR3 spells CASSQERGTGGKYEQYF. In nucleotides, the CDR3 is TGCGCCAGCAGCCAAGAACGGGGGACAGGGGGCAAATACGAGCAGTACTTC.

The rearrangement joins TRBV19 to TRBJ2-3; 11 nucleotides align to TRBD1. CDR1 is LNHDA, CDR2 SQIVND, per germline (reference sequence). The CDR3 has 15 residues. J was trimmed by 7 bases and V by 3 bases; bases with no gene match: 6. For the CDR3, the DNA is TGTGCCAGTAGTATTGGGACAGGGGGACGGAATACGCAGTATTTT. It yields the protein CASSIGTGGRNTQYF.

Regarding this clone: Because it lacks the conserved phenylalanine or tryptophan at the end, this CDR3 is likely a read error. No DNA is shown, since the ends of the CDR3 on it are uncertain; the CDR3 is the one TCRdb lists. This chain links TRBV23-1 with TRBJ2-7; TRBD2, the D gene given by the table, was not confirmed from the DNA. TRBV23-1 has ORF status, its function being uncertain. With termini counted, the CDR3 has 10 amino acids. The CDR3 reads CASTQRGGTA.